A single sample is the source of the 7 T cell receptor beta chains below, sequenced in a study of T cell responses to AZD1222 COVID-19 vaccine. Sequenced by immunoSEQ multiplex PCR; TCRdb stores in-frame clones only, minus some. This table has 150,000 to 180,000 clones, about 90% appearing once. Sequencing used peripheral blood, obtained on day 0 of MenACWY control vaccination. The receptors were sampled from an adult in good health.

This sequence joins TRBV5-1 and TRBJ2-3, with D hard to call. Germline loops: CDR1 SGHRS, CDR2 YFSETQ. CDR3 length: 15 amino acids. V was trimmed by 2 bases and J by 2 bases, leaving 12 bases between them. The CDR3 reads CASSFGRTATDTQYF. The CDR3 nucleotides read TGCGCCAGCAGCTTCGGTAGGACGGCCACAGATACGCAGTATTTT.

This chain connects TRBV5-1 to TRBJ1-1, with a tentative D call TRBD1 (6 bases). This CDR3 has 17 amino acids. With 2 bases removed from V and 1 base from J, the gap between germline ends came to 18 bases. Germline V gives CDR1 SGHRS, CDR2 YFSETQ. CDR3: CASSLQVPGHPNTEAFF. Written as DNA, the CDR3 is TGCGCCAGCAGCTTACAAGTCCCGGGACACCCGAACACTGAAGCTTTCTTT.

This clone appeared a single time. V and J are TRBV6-5 and TRBJ1-4, with 7 bases identical to TRBD1. CDR1 is MNHEY, CDR2 SVGAGI, per germline. V was clipped by 2 bases and J by 6 bases; unmatched bases: 6. CDR3 length: 15 amino acids. The CDR3 nucleotides read TGTGCCAGCAGTTACGGGGCAGGGGGGTATGAAAAACTGTTTTTT. This gives the protein CASSYGAGGYEKLFF.

This clone came up a few times. CDR3: CASSKYLGDSSNQPQHF. CDR3 coding DNA: TGTGCCAGCAGTAAATACTTAGGGGATTCGAGCAATCAGCCCCAGCATTTT. This chain joins TRBV11-2 and TRBJ1-5; tentative D call: TRBD1 (5 bases). Trimming took off 6 bases at V and 1 base at J, with 19 bases between the two ends. The CDR3 contains 17 residues. Germline assignment: CDR1 SGHAT and CDR2 FQNNGV.

This clone was seen only once. The chain employs TRBV18 and TRBJ1-6, with D perhaps TRBD1 (5 bases). Germline CDR1 KGHSH, CDR2 LQKENI. V lost 5 bases and J lost 5, with 13 bases in between. This CDR3 has 15 amino acids. In DNA form, the CDR3 reads TGTGCCAGCTCATATTGGGACGAGGATAATTCACCCCTCCACTTT. Residues: CASSYWDEDNSPLHF.

V usage is TRBV5-1 and J usage is TRBJ2-7; 7 nucleotides agree with TRBD1. The V gene's germline CDR1 is SGHRS and CDR2 YFSETQ. This CDR3 region has 14 residues. The trim removed 0 bases at V and 2 bases at J, leaving 2 bases unmatched. The CDR3 spells CASSLGDRAYEQYV. Here the CDR3 DNA reads TGCGCCAGCAGCTTGGGGGACAGAGCCTACGAGCAGTACGTC.

This chain uses TRBV19 with TRBJ2-6; tentative D call: TRBD1 (5 bases). The V and J ends lost 7 bases and 0 bases respectively, with 22 bases between them. Germline CDR1 and CDR2: LNHDA and SQIVND (reference sequence). There are 19 residues in the CDR3. The CDR3 spells CASKKLATESSSGANVLTF. CDR3 nucleotide sequence: TGTGCCAGTAAAAAACTTGCGACAGAATCAAGCTCTGGGGCCAACGTCCTGACTTTC.